This T cell receptor beta chain came from a study of OX40 agonist ivuxolimab in advanced cancers. Overall study context: From roughly 23 to 85 years was the age range, with a mean of about 54 years, and about 83% were male. Study findings and constraints: In a subset of nonresponders, normalized T-cell clonal expansion was also low.

Libraries were prepared by immunoSEQ multiplex PCR; TCRdb keeps only in-frame clonotypes and omits some of them. The sample lists roughly 70,000 clones; 70% to 90% were seen once. V lost 0 bases to trimming and J lost 2 bases; unmatched junction nucleotides: 12. The CDR3 loop spans 18 amino acids. Per germline, CDR1 KGHSH and CDR2 LQKENI. Points on this clone: The antigen is undetermined.

This TCR derives from an adult with an advanced solid tumor such as melanoma, head and neck, liver or kidney cancer. This sequence joins TRBV18 and TRBJ1-2; 7 bases line up with TRBD1. Source: CD4+ or CD8+ T cells sorted from blood, taken in a trial of the OX40 agonist ivuxolimab. The CDR3 protein is CASSPPRGQRELNYGYTF. The CDR3 DNA sequence: TGTGCCAGCTCACCACCGCGGGGACAGCGAGAACTAAACTATGGCTACACCTTC.